What follows describes a single T cell receptor beta chain. The entry originates in a study of OX40 agonist ivuxolimab in advanced cancers. Overall study context: Hepatocellular carcinoma, melanoma, renal cell or head and neck cancer was diagnosed in the dose-escalation patients. The group had a mean age of around 60 years, ranged from about 23 to 85, and was 80% to 90% male.

Germline V lookup: CDR1 SGHAT, CDR2 FQNNGV. V gave up 5 bases and J gave up 1 base, with 14 bases separating them. The CDR3 extends over 15 amino acids. The assay was immunoSEQ multiplex PCR, and TCRdb's table has in-frame clones only and misses some. This table holds tens of thousands of clones, around 84% found once. The cohort excluded patients with autoimmune disease history or systemic immunosuppression. This sequence was found in an adult with an advanced solid tumor such as melanoma, head and neck, liver or kidney cancer. Sequenced here: CD4+ or CD8+ T cells sorted from blood, sampled in a trial of the OX40 agonist ivuxolimab. The chain couples TRBV11-2 to TRBJ1-1; unclear D gene. In DNA, the CDR3 is TGTGCCAGCAGCCTGAACAGATTGGGGAACACTGAAGCTTTCTTT. Protein sequence: CASSLNRLGNTEAFF.